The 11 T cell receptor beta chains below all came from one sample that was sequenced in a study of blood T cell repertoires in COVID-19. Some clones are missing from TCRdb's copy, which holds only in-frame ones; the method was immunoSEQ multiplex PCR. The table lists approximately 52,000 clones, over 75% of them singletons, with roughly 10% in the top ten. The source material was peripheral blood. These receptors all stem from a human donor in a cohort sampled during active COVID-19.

The DNA of the CDR3 is TGTGCCAGCAGTTATATGGGGGCCGATCAGCCCCAGCATTTT. It translates to CASSYMGADQPQHF. This chain uses TRBV6-5 with TRBJ1-5; a weak D match, TRBD1 (6 bases). Trimming removed 3 bases from V and 5 bases from J, with 11 bases in between. CDR3 length equals 14 residues. Germline V gene data show CDR1 as MNHEY and CDR2 as SVGAGI.

CDR3 DNA sequence: TGTGCCATCAGTGAGTCTATTTATGGCAATCAGCCCCAGCATTTT. It encodes CAISESIYGNQPQHF. This sequence joins TRBV10-3 and TRBJ1-5; D gene unclear. CDR3 size: 15 residues. Germline lookup yields CDR1 ENHRY and CDR2 SYGVKD. The germline V and J ends were trimmed by 0 bases and 2 bases, with 8 bases remaining between them.

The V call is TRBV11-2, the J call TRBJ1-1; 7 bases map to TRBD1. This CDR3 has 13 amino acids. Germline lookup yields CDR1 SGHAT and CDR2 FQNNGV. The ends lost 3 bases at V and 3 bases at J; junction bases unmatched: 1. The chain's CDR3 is CASSFTGDTEAFF. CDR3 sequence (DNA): TGTGCCAGCAGCTTCACAGGGGACACTGAAGCTTTCTTT.

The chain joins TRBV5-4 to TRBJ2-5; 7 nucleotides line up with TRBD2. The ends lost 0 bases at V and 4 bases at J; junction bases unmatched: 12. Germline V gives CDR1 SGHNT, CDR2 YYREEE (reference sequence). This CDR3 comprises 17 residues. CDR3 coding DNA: TGTGCCAGCAGCTTGGTAGGGTCTAGCGGTCGAGGAGAGACCCAGTACTTC. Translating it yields CASSLVGSSGRGETQYF.

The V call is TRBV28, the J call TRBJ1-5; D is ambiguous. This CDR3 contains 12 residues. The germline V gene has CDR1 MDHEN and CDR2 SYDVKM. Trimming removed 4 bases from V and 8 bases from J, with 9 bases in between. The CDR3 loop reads CASSSEGKPQHF. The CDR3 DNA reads TGTGCCAGCAGTTCAGAGGGTAAGCCCCAGCATTTT.

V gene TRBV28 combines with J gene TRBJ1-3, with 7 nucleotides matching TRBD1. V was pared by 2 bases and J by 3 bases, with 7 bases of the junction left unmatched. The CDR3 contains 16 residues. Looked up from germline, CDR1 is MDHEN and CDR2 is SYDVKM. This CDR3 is CASSLPGQSLGNTIYF. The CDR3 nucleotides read TGTGCCAGCAGTTTACCGGGACAGAGCCTTGGAAACACCATATATTTT.

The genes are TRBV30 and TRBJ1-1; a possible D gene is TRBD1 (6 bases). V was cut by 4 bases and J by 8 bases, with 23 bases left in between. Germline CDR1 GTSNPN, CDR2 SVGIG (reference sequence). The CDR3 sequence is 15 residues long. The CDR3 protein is CAWTAPFQEQGEAFF. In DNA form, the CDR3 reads TGTGCCTGGACTGCCCCATTTCAGGAGCAGGGGGAAGCTTTCTTT.

The CDR3 protein is CASSSGQISNQPQHF. For the CDR3, the DNA is TGTGCCAGCAGTTCGGGACAGATTAGCAATCAGCCCCAGCATTTT. The genes are TRBV28 and TRBJ1-5; 7 bases map to TRBD1. CDR1 and CDR2 (germline): MDHEN, SYDVKM. V was clipped by 4 bases and J by 0 bases; unmatched bases: 3. The CDR3 loop spans 15 amino acids.

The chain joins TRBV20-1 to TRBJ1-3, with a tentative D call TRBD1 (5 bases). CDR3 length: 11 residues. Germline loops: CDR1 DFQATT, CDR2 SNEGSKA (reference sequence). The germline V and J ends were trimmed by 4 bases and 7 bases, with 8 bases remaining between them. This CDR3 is CSAKGMNTIYF. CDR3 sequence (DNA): TGCAGTGCTAAGGGGATGAACACCATATATTTT.

The CDR3 here is CAIRAGERGSEQYF. The CDR3, as DNA: TGTGCCATCAGGGCGGGGGAAAGGGGCTCCGAGCAGTACTTC. The chain has TRBV10-3 and TRBJ2-7; 7 nucleotides match TRBD2. The CDR3 loop spans 14 amino acids. J lost 6 bases, V lost 6 bases, and 11 bases had no gene match. Germline V gene sequence: CDR1 ENHRY, CDR2 SYGVKD.

For the CDR3, the DNA is TGCGCCAGCAGCACCATAGCGGGAGGGCCCGAGACCCAGTACTTC. The encoded protein is CASSTIAGGPETQYF. The chain joins TRBV5-1 to TRBJ2-5; 11 nucleotides line up with TRBD2. V dropped 4 bases and J dropped 5; count of bases not matched to a gene: 7. The length of the CDR3 is 15 residues. Germline values: CDR1 SGHRS, CDR2 YFSETQ.